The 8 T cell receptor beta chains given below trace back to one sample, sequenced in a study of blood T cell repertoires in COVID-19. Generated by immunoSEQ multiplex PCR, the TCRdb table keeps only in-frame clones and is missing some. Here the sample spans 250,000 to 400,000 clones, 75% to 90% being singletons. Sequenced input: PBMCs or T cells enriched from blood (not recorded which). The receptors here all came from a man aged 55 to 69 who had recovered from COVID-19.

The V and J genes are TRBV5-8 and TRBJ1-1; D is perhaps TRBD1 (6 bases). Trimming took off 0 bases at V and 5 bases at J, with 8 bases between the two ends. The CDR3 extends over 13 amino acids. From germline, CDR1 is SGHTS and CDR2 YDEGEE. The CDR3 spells CASSLDRATEAFF. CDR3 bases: TGTGCCAGCAGCTTGGACAGGGCAACTGAAGCTTTCTTT.

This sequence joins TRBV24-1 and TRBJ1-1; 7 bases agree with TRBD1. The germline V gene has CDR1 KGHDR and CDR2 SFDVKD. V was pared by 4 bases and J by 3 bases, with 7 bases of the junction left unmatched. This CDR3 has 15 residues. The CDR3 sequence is CATSDPRQGDTEAFF. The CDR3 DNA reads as TGTGCCACCAGTGACCCCAGACAGGGTGACACTGAAGCTTTCTTT.

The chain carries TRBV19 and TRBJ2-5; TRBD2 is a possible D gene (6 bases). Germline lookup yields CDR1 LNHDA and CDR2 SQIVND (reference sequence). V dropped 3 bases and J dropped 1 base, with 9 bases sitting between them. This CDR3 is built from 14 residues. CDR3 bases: TGTGCCAGTAGTATCGGGACTGCCCAAGAGACCCAGTACTTC. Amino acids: CASSIGTAQETQYF.

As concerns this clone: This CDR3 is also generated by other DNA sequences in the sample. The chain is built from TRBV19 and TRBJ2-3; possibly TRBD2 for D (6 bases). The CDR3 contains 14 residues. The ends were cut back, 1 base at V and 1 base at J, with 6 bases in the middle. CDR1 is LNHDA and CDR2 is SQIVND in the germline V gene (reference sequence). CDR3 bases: TGTGCCAGTAGTATAGGGGGGGGCACAGATACGCAGTATTTT. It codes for CASSIGGGTDTQYF.

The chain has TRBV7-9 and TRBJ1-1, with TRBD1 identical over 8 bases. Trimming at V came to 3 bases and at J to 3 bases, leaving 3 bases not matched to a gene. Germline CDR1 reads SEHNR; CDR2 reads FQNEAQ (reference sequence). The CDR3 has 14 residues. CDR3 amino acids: CASSLQQGDTEAFF. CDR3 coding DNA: TGTGCCAGCAGCTTGCAACAGGGGGACACTGAAGCTTTCTTT.

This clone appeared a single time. The CDR3 DNA sequence: TGTGCCAGCAGCTTAGACGGGAGCTCCTACAATGAGCAGTTCTTC. Amino acid sequence: CASSLDGSSYNEQFF. This chain connects TRBV7-2 to TRBJ2-1, with TRBD2 as a possible D gene (6 bases). Trimming shortened V by 1 base and J by 0 bases, and 7 bases separated the two germline ends. Germline V gives CDR1 SGHTA, CDR2 FQGNSA. The CDR3 runs to 15 residues.

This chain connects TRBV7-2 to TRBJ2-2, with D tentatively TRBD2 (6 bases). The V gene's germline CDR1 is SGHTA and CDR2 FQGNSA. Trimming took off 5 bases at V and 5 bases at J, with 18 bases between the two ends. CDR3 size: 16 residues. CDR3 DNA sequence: TGTGCCAGCAGCGCGCCGGGACTCCTGAGGACCGGGGAGCTGTTTTTT. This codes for CASSAPGLLRTGELFF.

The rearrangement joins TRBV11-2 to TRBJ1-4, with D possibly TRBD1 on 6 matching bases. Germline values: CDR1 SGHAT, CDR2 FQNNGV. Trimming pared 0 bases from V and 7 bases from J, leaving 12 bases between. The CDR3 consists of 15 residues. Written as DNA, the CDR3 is TGTGCCAGCAGCTTAGACGACAGGTCGATTGAAAAACTGTTTTTT. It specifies CASSLDDRSIEKLFF.